This T cell receptor beta chain originates from a study of CD4+ T cells in melanoma (dated by TCRdb to between 2020 and 2023). Regarding the study in general: The study examined neoantigen-specific CD4+ T cells in human melanoma. Points the paper makes about the study in general: According to the report, neoantigen-specific CD4+ T cells in melanoma displayed diverse differentiation states. The report described a correlation between neoantigen-specific CD4+ T cells and the function of CD8+ T cells, macrophages and B cells.

Library preparation used the immunoSEQ multiplex PCR assay. As stored in TCRdb, this immuneACCESS dataset retains in-frame rearrangements with V and J assigned. A fraction of the clones does not appear; measured against another copy, unresolved V genes explain less than half of the discrepancy, and the remainder lacks a known reason. This sample lists approximately 110,000 clones; about 92% were detected once. The ten largest clones represent 2.5% to 3.5% of the sample. Via the germline V gene, CDR1 is SGHDT and CDR2 YYEEEE. The cysteine opens and the phenylalanine closes a CDR3 of 16 amino acids. Only the CDR3 DNA stays, 48 bases, in frame from base 1. Here V drops 6 bases and J drops 2 bases, and the junction holds 13 bases not matched to any gene. The donors were melanoma patients. Comments on this clone: Its antigen is unknown. Per-base quality was not reported, and no clone a single base away is much larger than it.

This clonotype was sampled from a human donor with melanoma. Sequencing was performed on peripheral blood. The V and J segments used are TRBV5-6 and TRBJ2-7; 8 middle bases align to TRBD1. The DNA sequence is given as TGTGCCAGCACCTATTCCCGGACAGGGAGCGCCTACGAGCAGTACTTC. It is translated as CASTYSRTGSAYEQYF. Here the CDR3 is joined to the reference TRBV5-6 and TRBJ2-7 genes, and the full variable domain is: DAGVTQSPTHLIKTRGQQVTLRCSPKSGHDTVSWYQQALGQGPQFIFQYYEEEERQRGNFPDRFSGHQFPNYSSELNVNALLLGDSALYLCASTYSRTGSAYEQYFGPGTRLTVT.